These 9 T cell receptor beta chains were all obtained from the same sample, sequenced in a study of graft-versus-host responses after intestinal transplantation. Assay used: immunoSEQ multiplex PCR; TCRdb lists only in-frame clones, some missing. This sample has 50,000 to 55,000 clones; 70% to 90% occur once, and the top ten carry over 0.55%. Antigens for these TCRs are unknown. The specimen was unstimulated CD4+ T cells sorted from spleen or lymph node cells, collected before transplant. The source of these receptors is a human donor who was the organ donor for an intestinal transplant.

The rearrangement uses TRBV6-5 and TRBJ1-1, with TRBD1 identical over 9 bases. Germline V gene sequence: CDR1 MNHEY, CDR2 SVGAGI. Unmatched junction bases numbered 3, after V lost 2 bases and J lost 5 bases. This CDR3 has 14 residues. The CDR3 loop reads CASSYDRGSTEAFF. CDR3 nucleotides: TGTGCCAGCAGTTACGACAGGGGGAGTACTGAAGCTTTCTTT.

V and J are TRBV27 and TRBJ2-7; 8 bases map to TRBD1. Germline V gene sequence: CDR1 MNHEY, CDR2 SMNVEV (reference sequence). The CDR3 consists of 14 residues. After removal of 3 bases from V and 4 bases from J, the junction contained 5 bases not matched to a gene. The CDR3 is CASSFRQGAYEQYF. The DNA of the CDR3 is TGTGCCAGCAGTTTTCGGCAGGGGGCTTACGAGCAGTACTTC.

V usage is TRBV7-3 and J usage is TRBJ2-1, with 11 bases matching TRBD2. This CDR3 has 20 residues. CDR1 and CDR2 from the germline V gene are SGHTA and FQGTGA. Germline trimming cut 5 bases from V and 0 bases from J; bases unmatched to any gene: 15. The CDR3 loop reads CASSPNPTGSGRASYNEQFF. As DNA, the CDR3 is TGTGCCAGCAGCCCAAACCCTACTGGTAGCGGGAGGGCCTCCTACAATGAGCAGTTCTTC.

The chain has TRBV7-2 and TRBJ1-5; TRBD1 matches 8 bases. The junction had 5 bases not matched to a gene; V was cut back by 5 bases and J by 2 bases. This CDR3 spans 15 amino acids. Germline loops: CDR1 SGHTA, CDR2 FQGNSA. The CDR3 sequence is CASSIQGQGNQPQHF. For the CDR3, the DNA is TGTGCCAGCAGCATCCAGGGACAGGGCAATCAGCCCCAGCATTTT.

The DNA of the CDR3 is TGTGCCAGCAGCTATCAGGGGTATGAAAAACTGTTTTTT. This encodes CASSYQGYEKLFF. The gene calls are TRBV7-9 and TRBJ1-4; possible D gene TRBD1, 6 bases. V gave up 4 bases and J gave up 6 bases, with 9 bases separating them. Per the germline V gene, CDR1 is SEHNR and CDR2 is FQNEAQ (reference sequence). The CDR3 sequence is 13 residues long.

The chain uses TRBV9 and TRBJ2-7, with D perhaps matching TRBD1 (8 bases). Germline lookup yields CDR1 SGDLS and CDR2 YYNGEE. Trimming removed 5 bases at V and 3 bases at J, with 15 bases between. CDR3 length: 14 amino acids. The CDR3: CASSRTGGDYEQYF. The CDR3 DNA reads TGTGCCAGCAGTAGAACAGGGGGGGACTACGAGCAGTACTTC.

The chain carries TRBV6-4 and TRBJ2-3; possible D gene TRBD2, 5 bases. CDR1 and CDR2 from the germline V gene are MRHNA and SNTAGT. The CDR3 is made up of 14 amino acids. Trimming removed 0 bases at V and 3 bases at J, with 7 bases between. In DNA, the CDR3 is TGTGCCAGCAGTGACTCCCCGGGAACAGATACGCAGTATTTT. It translates to CASSDSPGTDTQYF.

The CDR3 region is CASSPIVTGTYEQYF. In nucleotides, the CDR3 is TGTGCCAGCAGTCCAATAGTCACAGGGACCTACGAGCAGTACTTC. The chain combines TRBV6-5 with TRBJ2-7; D is possibly TRBD1 (6 bases). CDR3 length: 15 amino acids. Germline lookup yields CDR1 MNHEY and CDR2 SVGAGI. V shed 5 bases and J shed 2 bases, with 16 bases lying between them.

V usage is TRBV19 and J usage is TRBJ2-1; TRBD2 aligns across 10 bases. CDR1 LNHDA and CDR2 SQIVND come from the germline V gene (reference sequence). Trimming at V came to 5 bases and at J to 4 bases, leaving 8 bases not matched to a gene. The CDR3 totals 16 residues. The CDR3 DNA follows: TGTGCCAGTAGTCCGCGTGGACTAGCGGATTACAATGAGCAGTTCTTC. The encoded protein is CASSPRGLADYNEQFF.